The TCR beta chain under discussion was sequenced for a study of T cells expressing NK-cell markers. Germline CDR1 is MNHEY and CDR2 is SMNVEV (reference sequence). The CDR3 is made up of 13 amino acids. No DNA is given; TCRdb re-called the 5' RACE reads and lists each CDR3 protein once. Across 500,000 or so distinct CDR3 sequences, the top ten clones capture roughly 3.4% of the sample. The gene calls are TRBV27 and TRBJ2-1. The receptor's source is a man aged 18 to 29 in good health. The material sequenced was blood T cells: a sorted CD56 or NKG2C T cell subset, CD4+ or CD8+ T cells, or bulk PBMC T cells (not recorded which). The chain's CDR3 is CASSFGSYNEQFF.